The 9 T cell receptor beta chains presented below share a single source sample, sequenced in a study of blood T cell repertoires in COVID-19. Profiled with immunoSEQ multiplex PCR; TCRdb holds only in-frame clones, not every one. The table records 150,000 to 200,000 clones, roughly 88% of them present only once. Sequencing was performed on peripheral blood. These receptors came from a human donor with active or convalescent COVID-19. The donor label of this sample is uncertain.

The genes are TRBV6-6 and TRBJ1-5; 7 nucleotides agree with TRBD1. Germline CDR1 is MNHNY and CDR2 is SVGAGI (reference sequence). J was trimmed by 6 bases and V by 2 bases; bases with no gene match: 1. The CDR3 sequence is 13 residues long. Here the CDR3 reads CASSYAGGQPQHF. In DNA form, the CDR3 reads TGTGCCAGCAGTTACGCAGGGGGTCAGCCCCAGCATTTT.

The rearrangement links TRBV7-3 to TRBJ1-6, with D hard to call. Trimming took 5 bases from V and 5 from J, leaving 4 bases between them. The CDR3 is made up of 12 amino acids. The germline CDR1 and CDR2 sequences are SGHTA and FQGTGA. CDR3 sequence (DNA): TGTGCCAGCAGCGCGAATAATTCACCCCTCCACTTT. The encoded protein is CASSANNSPLHF.

The V gene is TRBV27, the J gene TRBJ2-7; 11 nucleotides line up with TRBD1. CDR3 length equals 14 residues. J lost 3 bases, V lost 4 bases, and 2 bases had no gene match. Germline loops: CDR1 MNHEY, CDR2 SMNVEV (reference sequence). This CDR3 reads CASSSGTGGYEQYF. CDR3 nucleotides: TGTGCCAGCAGTTCCGGGACAGGGGGCTACGAGCAGTACTTC.

This clone has a single count. The rearrangement uses TRBV27 and TRBJ2-1; 7 bases are a match to TRBD2. Germline CDR1 MNHEY, CDR2 SMNVEV (reference sequence). CDR3 length: 15 residues. Trimming at V came to 7 bases and at J to 1 base, leaving 7 bases not matched to a gene. CDR3 residues: CASTGGSVSYNEQFF. CDR3 DNA sequence: TGTGCCAGCACGGGCGGGAGCGTTTCCTACAATGAGCAGTTCTTC.

V gene TRBV2 combines with J gene TRBJ2-5, with 7 bases aligning to TRBD1. Germline CDR1 SNHLY, CDR2 FYNNEI. V trimming: 6 bases; J trimming: 4 bases; junction bases outside the gene matches: 8. CDR3 size: 14 residues. The CDR3 loop is CASRDRDRLETQYF. CDR3 nucleotides: TGTGCCAGCAGAGACAGGGACCGATTAGAGACCCAGTACTTC. Full variable domain (remainder filled in from reference TRBV2 and TRBJ2-5): EPEVTQTPSHQVTQMGQEVILRCVPISNHLYFYWYRQILGQKVEFLVSFYNNEISEKSEIFDDQFSVERPDGSNFTLKIRSTKLEDSAMYFCASRDRDRLETQYFGPGTRLLVL.

This chain links TRBV11-3 with TRBJ2-7; D is undetermined. The CDR3 has 11 residues. The V gene's germline CDR1 is SGHNT and CDR2 YENEEA. Trimming removed 5 bases at V and 3 bases at J, with 5 bases between. The CDR3 spells CASSGGYEQYF. Written as DNA, the CDR3 is TGTGCCAGCAGCGGCGGCTACGAGCAGTACTTC.

This clone was seen only once. Here the CDR3 DNA reads TGTGCCAGCAGCTTTATAAATGAGCAGTTCTTC. Translation gives CASSFINEQFF. The V call is TRBV11-2, the J call TRBJ2-1, with unresolved D. V gave up 3 bases and J gave up 7 bases, with 4 bases separating them. The germline V gene encodes CDR1 SGHAT and CDR2 FQNNGV. The CDR3 has 11 amino acids.

The chain is built from TRBV5-1 and TRBJ2-3; 7 nucleotides match TRBD1. Germline CDR1 is SGHRS and CDR2 is YFSETQ. J lost 1 base, V lost 4 bases, and 6 bases had no gene match. The CDR3 sequence is 15 residues long. Written as DNA, the CDR3 is TGCGCCAGCAGCAAGGGACAGATGGGCACAGATACGCAGTATTTT. This encodes CASSKGQMGTDTQYF.

The chain recombines TRBV4-1 with TRBJ2-3, with 9 bases fitting TRBD1. The CDR3 contains 15 residues. Unmatched junction bases numbered 2, after V lost 4 bases and J lost 0 bases. Germline CDR1 and CDR2: MGHRA and YSYEKL. The CDR3 DNA reads as TGCGCCAGCAGCCTCGGGACAGGGAGCACAGATACGCAGTATTTT. Protein sequence: CASSLGTGSTDTQYF.